The source of this T cell receptor (beta chain) is a study of cytomegalovirus exposure and HLA in healthy donors. PCR primers comprised 60 Vbeta and 13 Jbeta primers. Profiling relied on immunoSEQ multiplex PCR, and the TCRdb table lists in-frame clones only, not all of them. The sample yields approximately 170,000 clones, around 67% seen once. The donors were healthy bone marrow donors. V dropped 4 bases and J dropped 4; count of bases not matched to a gene: 4. CDR3 length: 14 residues. Germline assignment: CDR1 SQVTM and CDR2 ANQGSEA. Findings of the study overall: A few chains linked to CMV were shown in vitro to be specific for CMV antigens. Follow-up analysis seemed to connect common viral pathogens with several of the most significant clusters identified. TCR beta chains numbering roughly 150 were designated cytomegalovirus-associated.

As for this clone: Antigen specificity is unknown.

The TCR was taken from a woman aged 18-29 years in good health and CMV-seropositive. V gene TRBV29-1 combines with J gene TRBJ2-1; 10 bases line up with TRBD2. Sample: PBMCs. CDR3: CSVGRTSGYNEQFF. In DNA form, the CDR3 reads TGCAGCGTTGGAAGGACTAGCGGATACAATGAGCAGTTCTTC.